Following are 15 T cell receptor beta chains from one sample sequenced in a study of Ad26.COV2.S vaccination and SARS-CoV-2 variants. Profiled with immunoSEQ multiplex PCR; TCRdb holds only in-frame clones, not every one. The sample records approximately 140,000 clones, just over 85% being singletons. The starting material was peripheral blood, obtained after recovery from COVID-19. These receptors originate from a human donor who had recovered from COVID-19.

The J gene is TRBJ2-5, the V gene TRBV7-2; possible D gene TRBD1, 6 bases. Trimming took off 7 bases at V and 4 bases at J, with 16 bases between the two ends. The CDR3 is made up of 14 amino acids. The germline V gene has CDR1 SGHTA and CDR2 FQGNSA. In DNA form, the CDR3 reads TGTGCCAGCAACCCCACAGGGCAGGGAGAGACCCAGTACTTC. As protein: CASNPTGQGETQYF.

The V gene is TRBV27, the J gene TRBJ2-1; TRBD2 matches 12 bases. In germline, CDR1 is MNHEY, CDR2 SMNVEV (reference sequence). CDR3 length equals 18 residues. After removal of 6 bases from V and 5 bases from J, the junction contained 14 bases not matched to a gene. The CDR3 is CASSPPSGGAIGDNEQFF. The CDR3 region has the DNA TGTGCCAGCAGCCCACCTAGCGGGGGGGCAATTGGGGACAATGAGCAGTTCTTC.

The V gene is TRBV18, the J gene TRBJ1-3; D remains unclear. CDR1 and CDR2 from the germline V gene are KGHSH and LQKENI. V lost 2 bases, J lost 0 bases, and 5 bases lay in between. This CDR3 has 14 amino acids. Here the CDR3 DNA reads TGTGCCAGCTCACCAAGTTCCTCTGGAAACACCATATATTTT. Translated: CASSPSSSGNTIYF.

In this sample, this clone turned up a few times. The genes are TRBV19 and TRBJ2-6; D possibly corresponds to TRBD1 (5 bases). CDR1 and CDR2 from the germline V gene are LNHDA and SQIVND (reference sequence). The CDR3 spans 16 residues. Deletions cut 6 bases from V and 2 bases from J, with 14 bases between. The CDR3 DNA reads TGTGCCAGTAGGGGCAGGGAAAGGCCTGGGGCCAACGTCCTGACTTTC. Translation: CASRGRERPGANVLTF.

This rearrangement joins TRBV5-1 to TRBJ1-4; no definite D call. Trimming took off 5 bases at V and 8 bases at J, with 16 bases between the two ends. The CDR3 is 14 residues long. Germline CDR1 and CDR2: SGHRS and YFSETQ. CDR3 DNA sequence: TGCGCCAGCAGTCCCGGTTCCGTAGGGGAAAAACTGTTTTTT. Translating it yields CASSPGSVGEKLFF.

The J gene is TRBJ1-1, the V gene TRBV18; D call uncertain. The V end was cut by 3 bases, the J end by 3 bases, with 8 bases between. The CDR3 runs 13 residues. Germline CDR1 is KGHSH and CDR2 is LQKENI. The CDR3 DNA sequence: TGTGCCAGCTCACCGAAAGTAGACACTGAAGCTTTCTTT. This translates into CASSPKVDTEAFF. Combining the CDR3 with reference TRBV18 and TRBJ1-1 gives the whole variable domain NAGVMQNPRHLVRRRGQEARLRCSPMKGHSHVYWYRQLPEEGLKFMVYLQKENIIDESGMPKERFSAEFPKEGPSILRIQQVVRGDSAAYFCASSPKVDTEAFFGQGTRLTVV.

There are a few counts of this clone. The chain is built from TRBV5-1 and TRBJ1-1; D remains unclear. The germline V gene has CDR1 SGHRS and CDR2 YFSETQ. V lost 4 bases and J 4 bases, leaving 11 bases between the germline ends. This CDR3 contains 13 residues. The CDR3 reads CASSPGRSTEAFF. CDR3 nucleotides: TGCGCCAGCAGCCCCGGTAGAAGCACTGAAGCTTTCTTT. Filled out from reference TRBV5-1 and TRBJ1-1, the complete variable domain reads KAGVTQTPRYLIKTRGQQVTLSCSPISGHRSVSWYQQTPGQGLQFLFEYFSETQRNKGNFPGRFSGRQFSNSRSEMNVSTLELGDSALYLCASSPGRSTEAFFGQGTRLTVV.

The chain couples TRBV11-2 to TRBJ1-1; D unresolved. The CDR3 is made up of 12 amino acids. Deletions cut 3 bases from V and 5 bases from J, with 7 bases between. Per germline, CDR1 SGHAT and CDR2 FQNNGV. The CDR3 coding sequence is TGTGCCAGCAGCTTGGTGGGAACTGAAGCTTTCTTT. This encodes CASSLVGTEAFF.

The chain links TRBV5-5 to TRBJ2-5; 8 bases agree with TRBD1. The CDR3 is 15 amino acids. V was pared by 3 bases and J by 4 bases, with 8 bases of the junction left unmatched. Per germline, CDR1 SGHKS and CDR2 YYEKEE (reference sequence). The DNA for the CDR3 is TGTGCCAGCAGCTCAGCCGGGACAGGAGGAGAGACCCAGTACTTC. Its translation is CASSSAGTGGETQYF.

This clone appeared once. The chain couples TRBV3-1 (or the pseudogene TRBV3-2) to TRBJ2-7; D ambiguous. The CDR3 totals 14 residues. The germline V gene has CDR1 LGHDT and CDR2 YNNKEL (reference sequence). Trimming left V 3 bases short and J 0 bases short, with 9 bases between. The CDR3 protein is CASSHSYDSYEQYF. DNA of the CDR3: TGTGCCAGCAGCCATTCCTACGACTCCTACGAGCAGTACTTC.

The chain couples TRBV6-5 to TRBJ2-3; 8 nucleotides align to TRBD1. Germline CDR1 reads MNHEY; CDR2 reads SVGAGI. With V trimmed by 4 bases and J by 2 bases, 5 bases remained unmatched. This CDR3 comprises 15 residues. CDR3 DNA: TGTGCCAGCAGTTCCCGGACAGGGCTCACAGATACGCAGTATTTT. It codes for CASSSRTGLTDTQYF.

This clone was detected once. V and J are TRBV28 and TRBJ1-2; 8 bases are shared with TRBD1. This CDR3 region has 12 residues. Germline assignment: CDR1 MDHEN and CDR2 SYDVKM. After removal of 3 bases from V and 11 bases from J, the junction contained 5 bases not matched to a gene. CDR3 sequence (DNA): TGTGCCAGCAGTTTCGGGACAGGCCTTTACACCTTC. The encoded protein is CASSFGTGLYTF.

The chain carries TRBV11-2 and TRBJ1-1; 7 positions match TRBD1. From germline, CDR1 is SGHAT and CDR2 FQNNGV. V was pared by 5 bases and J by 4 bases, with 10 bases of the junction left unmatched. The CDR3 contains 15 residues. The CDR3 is CASSNTGVRSTEAFF. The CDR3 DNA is TGTGCCAGCAGCAATACAGGGGTGAGGAGCACTGAAGCTTTCTTT. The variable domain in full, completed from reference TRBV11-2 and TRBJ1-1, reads EAGVAQSPRYKIIEKRQSVAFWCNPISGHATLYWYQQILGQGPKLLIQFQNNGVVDDSQLPKDRFSAERLKGVDSTLKIQPAKLEDSAVYLCASSNTGVRSTEAFFGQGTRLTVV.

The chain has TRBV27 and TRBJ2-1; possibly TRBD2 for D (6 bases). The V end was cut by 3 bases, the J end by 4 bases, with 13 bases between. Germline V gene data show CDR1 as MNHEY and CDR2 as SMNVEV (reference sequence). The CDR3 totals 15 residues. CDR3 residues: CASSLEGVVYNEQFF. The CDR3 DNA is TGTGCCAGCAGTTTGGAGGGTGTGGTATACAATGAGCAGTTCTTC.

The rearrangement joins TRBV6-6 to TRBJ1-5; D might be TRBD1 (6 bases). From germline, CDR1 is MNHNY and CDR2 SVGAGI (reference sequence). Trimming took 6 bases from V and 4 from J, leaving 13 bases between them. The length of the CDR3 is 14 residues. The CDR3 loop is CASSLDRRNQPQHF. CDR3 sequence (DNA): TGTGCCAGCAGCCTCGACAGGAGGAATCAGCCCCAGCATTTT.